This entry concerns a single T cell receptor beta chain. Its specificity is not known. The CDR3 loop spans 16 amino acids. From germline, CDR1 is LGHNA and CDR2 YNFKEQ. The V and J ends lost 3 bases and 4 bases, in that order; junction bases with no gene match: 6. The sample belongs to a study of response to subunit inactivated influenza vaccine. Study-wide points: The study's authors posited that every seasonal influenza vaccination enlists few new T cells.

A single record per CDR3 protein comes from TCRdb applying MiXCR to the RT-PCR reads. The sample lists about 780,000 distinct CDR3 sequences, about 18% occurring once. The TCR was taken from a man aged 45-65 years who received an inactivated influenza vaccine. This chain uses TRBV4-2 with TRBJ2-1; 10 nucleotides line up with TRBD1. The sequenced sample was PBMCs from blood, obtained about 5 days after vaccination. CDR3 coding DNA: TGTGCCAGCAGCCATCAGACAGGGGGCGCTTACAATGAGCAGTTCTTC. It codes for CASSHQTGGAYNEQFF.